This TCR beta chain was identified during a study of blood T cells in healthy people across ages. Germline CDR1 and CDR2: DFQATT and SNEGSKA (reference sequence). The V end was cut by 0 bases, the J end by 3 bases, with 9 bases between. CDR3 length: 14 residues. Together with a sample-barcoded 5' primer, a J-beta primer mix was included in a second PCR lasting about 7 to 11 cycles. The template-switch adaptor was a 5' adaptor with 12 random nucleotides. It tagged each cDNA molecule. Each CDR3 protein is one row after TCRdb ran MiXCR on the 5' RACE reads. The sample lists roughly 1,100,000 distinct CDR3 sequences; approximately 25% were seen once. This sample also belongs to another study, concerning T cells of mothers and their children.

This clonotype was sampled from a girl aged 2 to 9 in good health. The chain recombines TRBV20-1 with TRBJ2-1; TRBD2 is a possible D gene (6 bases). The sample was blood. In DNA, the CDR3 is TGCAGTGCTAGAGATTTGACTAGCTACAATGAGCAGTTCTTC. It encodes CSARDLTSYNEQFF.